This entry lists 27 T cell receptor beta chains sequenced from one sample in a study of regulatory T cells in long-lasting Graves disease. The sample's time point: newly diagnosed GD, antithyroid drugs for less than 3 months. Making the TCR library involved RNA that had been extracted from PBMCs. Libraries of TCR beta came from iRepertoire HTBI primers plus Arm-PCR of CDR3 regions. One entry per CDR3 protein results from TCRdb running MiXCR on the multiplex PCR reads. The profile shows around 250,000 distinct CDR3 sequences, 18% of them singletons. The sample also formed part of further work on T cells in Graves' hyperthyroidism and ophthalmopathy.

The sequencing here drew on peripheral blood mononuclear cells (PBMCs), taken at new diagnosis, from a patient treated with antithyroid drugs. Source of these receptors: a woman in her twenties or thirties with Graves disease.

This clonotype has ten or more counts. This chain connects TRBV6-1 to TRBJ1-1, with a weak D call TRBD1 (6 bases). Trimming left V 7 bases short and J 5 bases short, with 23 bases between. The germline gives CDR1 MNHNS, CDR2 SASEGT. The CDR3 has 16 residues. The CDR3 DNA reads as TGTGCCAGCATGGTGAACAGGGTCAGTTTTTCGACTGAAGCTTTCTTT. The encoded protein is CASMVNRVSFSTEAFF.

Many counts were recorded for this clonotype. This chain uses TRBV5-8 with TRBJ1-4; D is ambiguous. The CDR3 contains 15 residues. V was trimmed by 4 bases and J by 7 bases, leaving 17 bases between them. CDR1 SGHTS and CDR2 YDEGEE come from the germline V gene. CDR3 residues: CASSPLSTRGEKLFF. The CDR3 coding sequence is TGTGCCAGCAGCCCCTTATCGACGCGAGGTGAAAAACTGTTTTTT.

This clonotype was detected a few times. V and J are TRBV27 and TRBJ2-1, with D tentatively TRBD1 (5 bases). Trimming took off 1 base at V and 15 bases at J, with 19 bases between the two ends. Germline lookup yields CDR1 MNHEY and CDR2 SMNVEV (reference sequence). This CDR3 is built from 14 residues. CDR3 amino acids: CASSLYGTEDTRFF. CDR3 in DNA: TGTGCCAGCAGTTTATATGGCACAGAGGACACACGGTTCTTC.

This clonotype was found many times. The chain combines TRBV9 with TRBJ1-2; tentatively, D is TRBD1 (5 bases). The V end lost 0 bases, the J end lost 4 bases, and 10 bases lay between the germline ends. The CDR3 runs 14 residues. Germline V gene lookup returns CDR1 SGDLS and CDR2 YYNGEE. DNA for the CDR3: TGTGCCAGCAGCGTAGCTACAGGCTCCTATGGCTACACCTTC. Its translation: CASSVATGSYGYTF. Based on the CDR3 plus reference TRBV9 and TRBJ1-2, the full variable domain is DSGVTQTPKHLITATGQRVTLRCSPRSGDLSVYWYQQSLDQGLQFLIQYYNGEERAKGNILERFSAQQFPDLHSELNLSSLELGDSALYFCASSVATGSYGYTFGSGTRLTVV.

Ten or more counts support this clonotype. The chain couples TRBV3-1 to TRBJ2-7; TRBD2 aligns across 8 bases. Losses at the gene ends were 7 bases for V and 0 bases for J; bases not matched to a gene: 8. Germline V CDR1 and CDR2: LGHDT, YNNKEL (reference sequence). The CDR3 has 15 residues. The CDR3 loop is CASNPLGGASYEQYF. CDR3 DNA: TGTGCCAGCAACCCCCTCGGGGGGGCCTCCTACGAGCAGTACTTC.

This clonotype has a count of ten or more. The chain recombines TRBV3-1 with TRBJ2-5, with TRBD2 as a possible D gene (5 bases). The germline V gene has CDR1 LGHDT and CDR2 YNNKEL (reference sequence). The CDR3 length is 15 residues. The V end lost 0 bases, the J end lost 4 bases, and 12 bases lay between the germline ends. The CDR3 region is CASSQEAEGVETQYF. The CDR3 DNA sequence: TGTGCCAGCAGCCAAGAAGCAGAGGGCGTAGAGACCCAGTACTTC.

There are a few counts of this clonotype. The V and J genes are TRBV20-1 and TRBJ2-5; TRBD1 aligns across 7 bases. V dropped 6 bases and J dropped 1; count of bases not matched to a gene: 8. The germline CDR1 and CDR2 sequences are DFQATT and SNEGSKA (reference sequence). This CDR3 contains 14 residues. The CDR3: CSAPADRAQETQYF. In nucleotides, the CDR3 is TGCAGTGCCCCGGCCGACAGGGCCCAAGAGACCCAGTACTTC.

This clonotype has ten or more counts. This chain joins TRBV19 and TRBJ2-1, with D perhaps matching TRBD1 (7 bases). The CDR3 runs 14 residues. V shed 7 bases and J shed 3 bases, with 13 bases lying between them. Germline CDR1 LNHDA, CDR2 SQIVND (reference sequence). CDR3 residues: CASTTGTRYNEQFF. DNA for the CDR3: TGTGCCAGTACGACAGGGACTCGCTACAATGAGCAGTTCTTC.

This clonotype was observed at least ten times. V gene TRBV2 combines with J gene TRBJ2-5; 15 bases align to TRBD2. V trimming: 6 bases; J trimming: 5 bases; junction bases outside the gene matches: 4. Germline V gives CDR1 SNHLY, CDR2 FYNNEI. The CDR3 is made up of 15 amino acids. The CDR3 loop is CASRIGTSGGETQYF. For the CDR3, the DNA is TGTGCCAGCAGAATAGGGACTAGCGGGGGGGAGACCCAGTACTTC. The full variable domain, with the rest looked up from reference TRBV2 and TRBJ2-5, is EPEVTQTPSHQVTQMGQEVILRCVPISNHLYFYWYRQILGQKVEFLVSFYNNEISEKSEIFDDQFSVERPDGSNFTLKIRSTKLEDSAMYFCASRIGTSGGETQYFGPGTRLLVL.

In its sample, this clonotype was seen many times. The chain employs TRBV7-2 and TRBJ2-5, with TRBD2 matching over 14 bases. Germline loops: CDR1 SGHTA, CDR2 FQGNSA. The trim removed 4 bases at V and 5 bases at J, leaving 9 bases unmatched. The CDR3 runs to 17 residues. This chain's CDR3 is CASSSRLAGGPGETQYF. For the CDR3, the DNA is TGTGCCAGCAGCTCCCGACTAGCGGGGGGGCCCGGGGAGACCCAGTACTTC. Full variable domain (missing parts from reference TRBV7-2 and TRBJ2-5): GAGVSQSPSNKVTEKGKDVELRCDPISGHTALYWYRQSLGQGLEFLIYFQGNSAPDKSGLPSDRFSAERTGGSVSTLTIQRTQQEDSAVYLCASSSRLAGGPGETQYFGPGTRLLVL.

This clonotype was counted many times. CDR3 DNA sequence: TGTGCCAGCAGCTTAGATTTGGAACGGGGAAACACCATATATTTT. Translation gives CASSLDLERGNTIYF. The V call is TRBV11-2, the J call TRBJ1-3; D is unresolved. Trimming left V 0 bases short and J 4 bases short, with 10 bases between. CDR3 length: 15 amino acids. Germline V gene data show CDR1 as SGHAT and CDR2 as FQNNGV. Based on the CDR3 plus reference TRBV11-2 and TRBJ1-3, the full variable domain is EAGVAQSPRYKIIEKRQSVAFWCNPISGHATLYWYQQILGQGPKLLIQFQNNGVVDDSQLPKDRFSAERLKGVDSTLKIQPAKLEDSAVYLCASSLDLERGNTIYFGEGSWLTVV.

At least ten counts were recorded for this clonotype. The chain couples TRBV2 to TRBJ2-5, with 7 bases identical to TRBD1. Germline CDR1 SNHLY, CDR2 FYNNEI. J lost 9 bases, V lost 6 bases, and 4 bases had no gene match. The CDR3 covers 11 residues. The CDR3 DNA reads TGTGCCAGCAGGACAGGGCTGGCCCAGTACTTC. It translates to CASRTGLAQYF.

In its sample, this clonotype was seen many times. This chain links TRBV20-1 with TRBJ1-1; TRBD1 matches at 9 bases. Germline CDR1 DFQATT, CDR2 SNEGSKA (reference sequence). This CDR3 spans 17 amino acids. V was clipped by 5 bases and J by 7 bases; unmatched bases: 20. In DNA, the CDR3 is TGCAGTGCTCGACCTATCCGGGACAGGGCTCGACTTGTTGAAGCTTTCTTT. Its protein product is CSARPIRDRARLVEAFF.

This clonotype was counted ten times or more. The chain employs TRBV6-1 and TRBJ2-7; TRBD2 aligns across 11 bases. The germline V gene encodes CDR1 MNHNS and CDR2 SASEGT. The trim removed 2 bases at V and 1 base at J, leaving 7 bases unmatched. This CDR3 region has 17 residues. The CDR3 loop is CASSEQLAGGPSYEQYF. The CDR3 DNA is TGTGCCAGCAGTGAACAGCTAGCGGGGGGTCCGTCCTACGAGCAGTACTTC.

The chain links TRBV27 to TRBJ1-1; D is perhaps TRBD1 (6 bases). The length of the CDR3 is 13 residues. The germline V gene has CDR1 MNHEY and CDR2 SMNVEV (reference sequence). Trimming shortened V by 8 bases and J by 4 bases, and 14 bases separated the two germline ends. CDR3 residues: CASLSRTVTEAFF. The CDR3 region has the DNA TGTGCCAGCCTCTCTAGGACAGTCACTGAAGCTTTCTTT.

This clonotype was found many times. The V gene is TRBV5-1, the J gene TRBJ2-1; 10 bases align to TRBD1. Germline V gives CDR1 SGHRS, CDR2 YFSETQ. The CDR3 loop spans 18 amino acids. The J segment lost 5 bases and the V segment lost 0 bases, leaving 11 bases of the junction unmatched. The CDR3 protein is CASSLEEYGTGEDNEQFF. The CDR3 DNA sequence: TGCGCCAGCAGCTTGGAGGAGTATGGGACAGGGGAAGACAATGAGCAGTTCTTC.

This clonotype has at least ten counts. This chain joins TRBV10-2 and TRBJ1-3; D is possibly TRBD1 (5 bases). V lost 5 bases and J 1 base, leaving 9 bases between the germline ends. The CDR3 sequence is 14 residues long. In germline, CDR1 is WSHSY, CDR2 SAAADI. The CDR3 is CASSYGGSGNTIYF. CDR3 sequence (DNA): TGCGCCAGCAGTTATGGGGGATCTGGAAACACCATATATTTT.

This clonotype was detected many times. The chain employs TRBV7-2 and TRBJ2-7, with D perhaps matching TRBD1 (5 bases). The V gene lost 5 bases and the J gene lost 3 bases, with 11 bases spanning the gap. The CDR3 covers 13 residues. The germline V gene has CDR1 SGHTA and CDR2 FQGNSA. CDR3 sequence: CASSQPQDYEQYF. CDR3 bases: TGTGCCAGCAGCCAACCACAGGACTACGAGCAGTACTTC.

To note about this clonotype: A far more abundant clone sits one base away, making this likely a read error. In DNA form, the CDR3 reads TGTGCCAGCAGCCTTAGCAGGGGGAGCAATGAGCAGTGCTTC. Translated: CASSLSRGSNEQCF. The chain links TRBV7-9 to TRBJ2-1, with 7 bases identical to TRBD1. The CDR3 length is 14 residues. Germline-derived CDR1 and CDR2 are SEHNR and FQNEAQ (reference sequence).

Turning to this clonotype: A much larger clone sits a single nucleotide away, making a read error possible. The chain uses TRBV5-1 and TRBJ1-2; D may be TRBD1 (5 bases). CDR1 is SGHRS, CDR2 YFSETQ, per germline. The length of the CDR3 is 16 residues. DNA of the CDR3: TGCGCCAGCAGCTTTCCGGGACGGATTTCTAACTATGGCTACGCCTTC. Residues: CASSFPGRISNYGYAF.

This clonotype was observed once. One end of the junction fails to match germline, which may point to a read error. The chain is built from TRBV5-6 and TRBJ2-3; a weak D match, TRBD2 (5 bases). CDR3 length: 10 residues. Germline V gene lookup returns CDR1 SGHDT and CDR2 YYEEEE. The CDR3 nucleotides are TGTGTCAGCTCGGGGGATACGCAGTATTTT. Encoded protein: CVSSGDTQYF.

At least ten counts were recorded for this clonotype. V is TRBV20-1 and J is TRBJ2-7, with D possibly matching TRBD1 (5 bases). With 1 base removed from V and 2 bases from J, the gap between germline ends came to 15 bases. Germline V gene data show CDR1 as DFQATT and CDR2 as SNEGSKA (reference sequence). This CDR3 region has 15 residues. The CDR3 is CSARVTGGGTYEQYF. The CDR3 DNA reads TGCAGTGCTAGAGTTACAGGCGGCGGAACCTACGAGCAGTACTTC.

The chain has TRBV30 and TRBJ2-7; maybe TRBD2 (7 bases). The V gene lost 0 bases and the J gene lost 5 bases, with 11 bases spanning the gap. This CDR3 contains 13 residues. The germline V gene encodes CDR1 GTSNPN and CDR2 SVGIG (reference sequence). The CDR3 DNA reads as TGTGCCTGGAGTGTGGGGGGGCTGAACGAGCAGTACTTC. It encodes CAWSVGGLNEQYF.

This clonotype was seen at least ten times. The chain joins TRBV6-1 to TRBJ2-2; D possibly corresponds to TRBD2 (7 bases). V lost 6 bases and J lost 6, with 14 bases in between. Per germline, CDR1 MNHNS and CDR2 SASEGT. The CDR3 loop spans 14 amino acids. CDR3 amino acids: CASSPTGGSGELFF. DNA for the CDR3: TGTGCCAGCAGCCCCACGGGGGGCTCCGGGGAGCTGTTTTTT.

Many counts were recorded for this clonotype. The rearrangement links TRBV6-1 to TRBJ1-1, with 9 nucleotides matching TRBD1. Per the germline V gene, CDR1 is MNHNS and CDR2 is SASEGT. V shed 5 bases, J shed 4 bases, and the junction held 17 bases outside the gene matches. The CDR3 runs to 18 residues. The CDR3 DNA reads TGTGCCAGCAGTCCAAGAACCTCACAGGGGGCGCGGGGCACTGAAGCTTTCTTT. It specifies CASSPRTSQGARGTEAFF.

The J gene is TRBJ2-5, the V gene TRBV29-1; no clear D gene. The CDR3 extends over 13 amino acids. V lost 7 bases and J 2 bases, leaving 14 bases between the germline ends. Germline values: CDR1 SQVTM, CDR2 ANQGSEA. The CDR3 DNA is TGCAGCGCCAAAATGACTCGACAAGAGACCCAGTACTTC. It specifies CSAKMTRQETQYF.

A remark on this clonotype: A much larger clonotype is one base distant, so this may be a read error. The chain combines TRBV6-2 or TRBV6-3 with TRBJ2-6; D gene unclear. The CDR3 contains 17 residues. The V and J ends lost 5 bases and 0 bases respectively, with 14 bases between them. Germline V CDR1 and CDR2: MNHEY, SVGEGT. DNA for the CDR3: TGTGCCAGCAGTGAAGCTCGACGGCGCTCTGGGGCCAACGTCCTGACTTTC. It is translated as CASSEARRRSGANVLTF.